The 7 T cell receptor beta chains below were found in one sample sequenced in a study of human T cells and chemical hapten exposure. TCRdb itself ran the RACE reads through MiXCR, one entry per CDR3 protein. The sample carries 89,000 or so distinct CDR3 sequences, approximately 9% recorded once. Described time point: pre-sensitization, week 0. Treatment described: therapeutic diphenylcyclopropenone sensitization with weekly scalp DPC. The sample was whole blood, taken in connection with sensitization to the hapten diphenylcyclopropenone (DPC). The receptors here all came from a man aged 35-49 years with alopecia areata. Some clones in this sample may be carry-over from other donors' samples.

CDR3 nucleotide sequence: TGTGCCAGCTCCCTCAAAGACAGGAACACTGAAGCTTTCTTT. This encodes CASSLKDRNTEAFF. The chain joins TRBV18 to TRBJ1-1; TRBD1 is a possible D gene (5 bases). Per germline, CDR1 KGHSH and CDR2 LQKENI. This CDR3 spans 14 amino acids. Trimming stripped 6 bases from V and 1 base from J, with 12 bases between.

This chain links TRBV12-5 with TRBJ2-4, with D perhaps matching TRBD1 (6 bases). The V end lost 1 base, the J end lost 2 bases, and 12 bases lay between the germline ends. This CDR3 comprises 16 residues. Germline V CDR1 and CDR2: LGHNT, FRNRAP. The CDR3 here is CASGLAITGPKNIQYF. In nucleotides, the CDR3 is TGTGCTAGTGGTTTGGCGATAACAGGGCCCAAAAACATTCAGTACTTC.

There are a few counts of this clonotype. The chain joins TRBV28 to TRBJ2-1; 12 positions match TRBD2. Germline lookup yields CDR1 MDHEN and CDR2 SYDVKM. This CDR3 region has 15 residues. The ends lost 7 bases at V and 7 bases at J; junction bases unmatched: 8. The CDR3 is CASTPTSGRVNEQFF. The DNA for the CDR3 is TGTGCCAGCACCCCGACTAGCGGGAGAGTAAATGAGCAGTTCTTC.

This clonotype was detected ten times or more. The J gene is TRBJ2-4, the V gene TRBV6-2 or TRBV6-3; D gene uncertain. CDR1 and CDR2 (germline): MNHEY, SVGEGT. V was shortened by 3 bases and J by 0 bases, with 15 bases between the two germline ends. CDR3 size: 17 residues. Written as DNA, the CDR3 is TGTGCCAGCAGTTATTTTGGGTCGGTCCTAGCCAAAAACATTCAGTACTTC. Translated: CASSYFGSVLAKNIQYF.

Details on this clonotype: It may be a read error: a sequence one base away is much more abundant. The chain couples TRBV6-5 to TRBJ1-1; D gene ambiguous. The CDR3 loop spans 15 amino acids. Germline V lookup: CDR1 MNHEY, CDR2 SVGAGI. V shed 2 bases and J shed 7 bases, with 17 bases lying between them. CDR3 sequence: CASSYRVLPLCEAFF. CDR3 coding DNA: TGTGCCAGCAGTTACAGGGTATTACCCTTATGTGAAGCTTTCTTT.

V usage is TRBV9 and J usage is TRBJ2-1; D is perhaps TRBD1 or TRBD2 (5 bases each). V lost 6 bases, J lost 7 bases, and 20 bases lay in between. The CDR3 sequence is 15 residues long. Germline V gives CDR1 SGDLS, CDR2 YYNGEE. The CDR3 here is CASMAGAGMGNEQFF. The CDR3 coding sequence is TGTGCCAGCATGGCCGGGGCAGGGATGGGAAATGAGCAGTTCTTC.

This clonotype was detected a few times. The chain carries TRBV10-3 and TRBJ1-5; D is perhaps TRBD1 (5 bases). Trimming shortened V by 2 bases and J by 4 bases, and 12 bases separated the two germline ends. The CDR3 is 15 amino acids. CDR1 and CDR2 from the germline V gene are ENHRY and SYGVKD. The CDR3 here is CAISEGQGPNQPQHF. Written as DNA, the CDR3 is TGTGCCATCAGTGAGGGGCAGGGACCTAATCAGCCCCAGCATTTT.